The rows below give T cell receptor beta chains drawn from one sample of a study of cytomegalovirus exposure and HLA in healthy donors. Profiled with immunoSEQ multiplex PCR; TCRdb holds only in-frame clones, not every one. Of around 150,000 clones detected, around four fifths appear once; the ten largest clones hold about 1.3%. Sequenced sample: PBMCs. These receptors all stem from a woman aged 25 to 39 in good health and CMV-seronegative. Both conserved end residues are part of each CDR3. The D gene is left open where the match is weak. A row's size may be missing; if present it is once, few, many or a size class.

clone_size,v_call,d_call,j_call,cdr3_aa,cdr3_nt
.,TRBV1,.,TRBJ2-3,CTSSSIRTSGGVDTQYF,TGCACCAGCAGCTCAATTAGGACTAGCGGGGGGGTGGATACGCAGTATTTT
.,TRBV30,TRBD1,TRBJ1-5,CAGGQGRNQPQHF,TGTGCCGGGGGACAGGGACGCAATCAGCCCCAGCATTTT
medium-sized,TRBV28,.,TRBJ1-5,CASSIQTGNQPQHF,TGTGCCAGCAGTATCCAGACGGGAAATCAGCCCCAGCATTTT
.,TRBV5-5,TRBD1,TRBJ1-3,CASSLIGTGPGNTIYF,TGTGCCAGCAGCTTGATTGGGACAGGGCCTGGAAACACCATATATTTT
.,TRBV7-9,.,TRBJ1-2,CASSLQNSPWGGGYTF,TGTGCCAGCAGCTTACAAAATTCCCCATGGGGAGGTGGCTACACCTTC
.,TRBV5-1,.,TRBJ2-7,CASSLRQSYEQYF,TGCGCCAGCAGCTTGAGACAGTCCTACGAGCAGTACTTC
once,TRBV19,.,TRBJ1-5,CASSPGNQPQHF,TGTGCCAGTAGTCCGGGCAATCAGCCCCAGCATTTT
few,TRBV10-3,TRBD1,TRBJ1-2,CATNSPRDSLGYTF,TGTGCCACCAACAGTCCCCGGGACAGTCTTGGCTACACCTTC
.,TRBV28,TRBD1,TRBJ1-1,CASSSPLTGGTEAFF,TGTGCCAGCAGTTCACCCCTTACAGGGGGAACTGAAGCTTTCTTT
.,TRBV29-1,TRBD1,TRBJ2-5,CSFGQGVGETQYF,TGCAGTTTCGGACAGGGGGTAGGGGAGACCCAGTACTTC
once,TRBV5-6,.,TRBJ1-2,CASSSGTSRTYGYTF,TGTGCCAGCAGCTCCGGGACATCAAGGACCTATGGCTACACCTTC
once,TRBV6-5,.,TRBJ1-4,CASSDREPFEKLFF,TGTGCCAGCAGTGACCGGGAGCCTTTTGAAAAACTGTTTTTT
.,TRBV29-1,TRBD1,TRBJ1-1,CSVEEGTGNTEAFF,TGCAGCGTTGAAGAAGGGACAGGGAACACTGAAGCTTTCTTT
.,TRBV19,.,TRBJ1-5,CASRYGSNQPQHF,TGTGCCAGTAGGTACGGGAGCAATCAGCCCCAGCATTTT
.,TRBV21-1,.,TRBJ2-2,CASITRGELLRGSNTGELFF,TGTGCCAGCATTACCAGGGGGGAGCTACTTCGTGGGAGTAACACCGGGGAGCTGTTTTTT
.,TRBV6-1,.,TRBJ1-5,CASSDKVEVQPQHF,TGTGCCAGCAGTGATAAGGTGGAGGTTCAGCCCCAGCATTTT
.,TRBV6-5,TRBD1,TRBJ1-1,CASRPPGGSNTEAFF,TGTGCCAGCAGACCCCCAGGGGGATCGAACACTGAAGCTTTCTTT
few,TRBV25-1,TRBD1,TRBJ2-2,CASSLVQGHTGELFF,TGTGCCAGCAGTCTCGTACAGGGGCACACCGGGGAGCTGTTTTTT
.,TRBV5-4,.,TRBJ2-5,CASSLTRETQYF,TGTGCCAGCAGCTTGACTAGAGAGACCCAGTACTTC
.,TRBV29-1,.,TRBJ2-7,CSVVASTYEQYF,TGCAGCGTTGTTGCCAGTACCTACGAGCAGTACTTC
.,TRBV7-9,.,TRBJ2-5,CASSLVRGEETQYF,TGTGCCAGCAGCTTAGTTCGCGGGGAAGAGACCCAGTACTTC
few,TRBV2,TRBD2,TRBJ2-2,CASSLAGDTGELFF,TGTGCCAGCAGTTTAGCGGGGGACACCGGGGAGCTGTTTTTT
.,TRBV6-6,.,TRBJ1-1,CASSYLGGGEAFF,TGTGCCAGCAGTTACCTCGGGGGGGGTGAAGCTTTCTTT
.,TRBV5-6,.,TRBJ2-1,CASSLIRRGYTSEQFF,TGTGCCAGCAGCTTGATCCGGCGGGGTTATACGTCTGAGCAGTTCTTC
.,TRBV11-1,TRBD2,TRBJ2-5,CASSFSSGGAILKTQYF,TGTGCCAGCAGCTTTTCGAGCGGGGGGGCGATTTTGAAGACCCAGTACTTC
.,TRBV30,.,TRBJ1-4,CAWSRGLLGEKLFF,TGTGCCTGGAGTAGGGGATTATTGGGCGAAAAACTGTTTTTT
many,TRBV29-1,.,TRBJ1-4,CSVGGLEGTTNEKLFF,TGCAGCGTTGGTGGTTTAGAGGGAACAACTAATGAAAAACTGTTTTTT
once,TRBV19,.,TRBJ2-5,CASSIAGSPLEQYF,TGTGCCAGTAGTATTGCTGGCTCCCCTCTGGAGCAGTACTTC
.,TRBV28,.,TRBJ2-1,CASIRGWGVRNEQFF,TGTGCCAGCATCCGGGGCTGGGGGGTTAGGAATGAGCAGTTCTTC
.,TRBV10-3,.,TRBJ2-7,CAIRTVSSYEQYF,TGTGCCATCAGGACAGTGAGCTCCTACGAGCAGTACTTC
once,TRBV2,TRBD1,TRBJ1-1,CASSEGTGLEAFF,TGTGCCAGCAGTGAAGGGACAGGCCTTGAAGCTTTCTTT
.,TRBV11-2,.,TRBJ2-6,CASSLRQPAISGANVLTF,TGTGCCAGCAGCCTCCGACAGCCCGCCATCTCTGGGGCCAACGTCCTGACTTTC
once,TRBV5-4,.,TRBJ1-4,CASSPPGSEGEKLFF,TGTGCCAGCAGCCCCCCGGGATCCGAGGGTGAAAAACTGTTTTTT
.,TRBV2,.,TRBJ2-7,CASSFLRQSEQYF,TGTGCCAGCAGTTTTCTCAGACAAAGCGAGCAGTACTTC
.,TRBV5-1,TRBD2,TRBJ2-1,CASSLGQRLASYNEQFF,TGCGCCAGCAGCTTGGGTCAGCGACTAGCTTCCTACAATGAGCAGTTCTTC
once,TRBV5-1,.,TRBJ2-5,CASSFSPGQETQYF,TGCGCCAGCAGCTTTTCACCAGGTCAAGAGACCCAGTACTTC
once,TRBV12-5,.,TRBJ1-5,CASGADNQPQHF,TGTGCTAGTGGGGCTGACAATCAGCCCCAGCATTTT
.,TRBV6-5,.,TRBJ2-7,CASSWDTSVQEQYF,TGTGCCAGCAGTTGGGACACCTCCGTTCAGGAGCAGTACTTC
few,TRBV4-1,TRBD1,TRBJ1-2,CASSQEKFQGAGYGYTF,TGCGCCAGCAGCCAAGAAAAATTCCAGGGGGCTGGCTATGGCTACACCTTC
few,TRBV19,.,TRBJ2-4,CASRQLAKNIQYF,TGTGCCAGTCGACAGCTAGCCAAAAACATTCAGTACTTC
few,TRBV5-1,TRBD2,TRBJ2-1,CASSLTSGGYNEQFF,TGCGCCAGCAGCTTAACTAGCGGGGGGTACAATGAGCAGTTCTTC
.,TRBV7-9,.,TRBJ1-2,CASSPLDSYGYTF,TGTGCCAGCAGCCCCTTGGACAGCTATGGCTACACCTTC
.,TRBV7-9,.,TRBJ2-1,CASRPPPRGGADEQFF,TGTGCCAGCCGCCCCCCGCCCAGAGGGGGGGCCGATGAGCAGTTCTTC
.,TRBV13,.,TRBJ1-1,CASSRPPNINQAFF,TGTGCCAGCAGCCGTCCCCCCAACATTAATCAAGCTTTCTTT
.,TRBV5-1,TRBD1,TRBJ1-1,CASSVQGGNTEAFF,TGCGCCAGCAGCGTACAGGGGGGGAACACTGAAGCTTTCTTT
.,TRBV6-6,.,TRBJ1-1,CASSYQGGDTEAFF,TGTGCCAGCAGTTACCAGGGTGGGGACACTGAAGCTTTCTTT
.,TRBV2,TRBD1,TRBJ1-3,CASSTGVPGNTIYF,TGTGCCAGCAGTACAGGGGTACCCGGAAACACCATATATTTT
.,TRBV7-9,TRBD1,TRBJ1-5,CASSLDGQGNQPQHF,TGTGCCAGCAGCTTAGATGGACAGGGGAATCAGCCCCAGCATTTT
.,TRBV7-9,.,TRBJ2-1,CASSSNNEQFF,TGTGCCAGCAGCTCTAACAATGAGCAGTTCTTC